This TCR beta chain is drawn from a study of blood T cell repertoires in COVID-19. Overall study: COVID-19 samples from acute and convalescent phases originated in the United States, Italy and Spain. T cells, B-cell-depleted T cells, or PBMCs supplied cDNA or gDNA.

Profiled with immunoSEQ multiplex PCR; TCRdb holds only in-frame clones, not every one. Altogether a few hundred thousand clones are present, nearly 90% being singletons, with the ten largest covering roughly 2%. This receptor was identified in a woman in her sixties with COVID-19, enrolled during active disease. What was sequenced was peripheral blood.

CDR3 in amino acids: CASSPSRTSGVTGELFF. In nucleotides, the CDR3 is TGTGCCAGCAGCCCCTCGAGGACTAGCGGGGTTACCGGGGAGCTGTTTTTT. The V call is TRBV7-3, the J call TRBJ2-2; 12 bases line up with TRBD2. CDR1 and CDR2 (germline): SGHTA, FQGTGA. The CDR3 length is 17 residues. The trim removed 5 bases at V and 5 bases at J, leaving 9 bases unmatched.